The 9 T cell receptor beta chains below come from one sample, sequenced in a study of CD8+CD57+ T cells in acquired aplastic anemia (dated by TCRdb to 2016 to 2019). Flow cytometry had shown CD8+CD57+ cell expansion in the patients selected for sequencing. The sequencer was an Illumina HiSeq 2000. Genomic DNA served as template for TCR beta VDJ combination and CDR3 sequence profiling. In TCRdb, the public reads were trimmed at Q25 with fastp and aligned with MiXCR, with productive beta chains retained. A single entry per CDR3 protein holds the most common genes and DNA from its merged rows. This sample is represented by more than 250,000 distinct CDR3 sequences; approximately 86% of them were singletons. Jointly, the top ten make up around 40% of the sample. Input material: sorted CD4+, CD8+, or CD8+CD57+ T cells (not recorded which) from PBMCs. The receptors shown here come from a human donor with aplastic anemia.

In the case of this clonotype: The final CDR3 position lacks the conserved phenylalanine or tryptophan, pointing to a likely read error. No DNA is shown, since the ends of the CDR3 on it are uncertain; the CDR3 is the one TCRdb lists. CDR3 amino acids: CASGGAGSIQSD. The gene calls are TRBV7-9 and TRBJ2-4; the table calls TRBD1, which could not be checked here. Ends included, the CDR3 has 12 residues. Germline CDR1 SEHNR, CDR2 FQNEAQ (reference sequence).

Remarks on this clonotype: The CDR3 carries no conserved terminal phenylalanine or tryptophan, so it likely arises from a read error. The limits of the CDR3 on the DNA are not certain, so only TCRdb's listed CDR3 is given. This chain links TRBV7-8 with TRBJ2-4; TRBD2 is the table's D call and was not checked against the DNA. Looked up from germline, CDR1 is SGHVS and CDR2 is FQNEAQ. 12 amino acids form the CDR3, both terminal residues included. The CDR3 sequence is CASGVAGSPETH.

For this clonotype: The germline gene is not matched at one end of the junction; a read error may be the cause. This chain joins TRBV7-8 and TRBJ2-6, with 10 bases identical to TRBD2. The germline V gene encodes CDR1 SGHVS and CDR2 FQNEAQ. This CDR3 is built from 17 residues. The CDR3 DNA follows: TGTGCCAGCAGCCTAGCGGGAGTTCCCGATACGGAGTACGTCCTGACTTTC. Residues: CASSLAGVPDTEYVLTF.

The V call is TRBV5-5, the J call TRBJ2-3; 7 nucleotides align to TRBD2. The CDR3 has 14 residues. The V gene end was trimmed by 3 bases and the J gene end by 6 bases; junction bases not matched to a gene: 7. From germline, CDR1 is SGHKS and CDR2 YYEKEE (reference sequence). This chain's CDR3 is CASSSGGGPDTQYF. The CDR3 bases are TGTGCCAGCAGCTCTGGGGGGGGTCCCGATACGCAGTATTTT. The whole variable domain, remainder taken from reference TRBV5-5 and TRBJ2-3, is DAGVTQSPTHLIKTRGQQVTLRCSPISGHKSVSWYQQVLGQGPQFIFQYYEKEERGRGNFPDRFSARQFPNYSSELNVNALLLGDSALYLCASSSGGGPDTQYFGPGTRLTVL.

The J gene is TRBJ1-4, the V gene TRBV7-9, with TRBD1 matching 7 bases. Germline trimming cut 0 bases from V and 0 bases from J; bases unmatched to any gene: 4. The CDR3 covers 17 residues. Germline V gives CDR1 SEHNR, CDR2 FQNEAQ (reference sequence). Here the CDR3 DNA reads TGTGCCAGCAGCTTAGCCTTGACAGGGACAACTAATGAAAAACTGTTTTTT. Translation: CASSLALTGTTNEKLFF.

The genes are TRBV7-9 and TRBJ1-1; D remains ambiguous. V gave up 1 base and J gave up 11 bases, with 20 bases separating them. CDR3 length: 15 amino acids. The germline V gene encodes CDR1 SEHNR and CDR2 FQNEAQ (reference sequence). The CDR3 DNA follows: TGTGCCAGCAGCTTAGATAGAAGCGGGAGCAGCGATGCTTTCTTT. Translated: CASSLDRSGSSDAFF.

Concerning this clonotype itself: One end of the junction fails to match germline, which may point to a read error. This chain links TRBV7-8 with TRBJ2-5; no clear D. CDR1 is SGHVS and CDR2 is FQNEAQ in the germline V gene. This CDR3 is built from 14 residues. In DNA form, the CDR3 reads TGTGCCAGCAGCTTAGCGTGCGGCCACGATACCCAGTATTTC. This codes for CASSLACGHDTQYF.

A word on this clonotype: At one boundary the junction diverges from the germline segment, which might be a read error. The chain links TRBV15 to TRBJ2-3; D is ambiguous. Germline V lookup: CDR1 LNHNV, CDR2 YYDKDF (reference sequence). CDR3 length equals 14 residues. CDR3 DNA sequence: TGTGCCAGCAGCAGAGCTAGTCAGCAAGATACGCAGTATTTC. Translation: CASSRASQQDTQYF.

The rearrangement joins TRBV7-3 to TRBJ1-1, with a possible D match to TRBD1 (5 bases). This CDR3 has 15 residues. V was trimmed by 8 bases and J by 14 bases, leaving 30 bases between them. Looked up from germline, CDR1 is SGHTA and CDR2 is FQGTGA. CDR3 DNA sequence: TGTGCCAGCTCAAGACAGCTCAACGCCGTTGAACAATCATTCTTT. Amino acid sequence: CASSRQLNAVEQSFF.